Listed below are T cell receptor beta chains from one sample, sequenced in a study of beta chain features in type 1 diabetes. Libraries were prepared by immunoSEQ multiplex PCR; TCRdb keeps only in-frame clonotypes and omits some of them. The sample consists of 500,000 to 850,000 clones, around 15% of them appearing once. The sequenced sample was naive CD4+ T cells from blood. These receptors all come from a man between 18 and 29 years old with type 1 diabetes. CDR3s leave out the opening cysteine and the closing phenylalanine or tryptophan. D genes are given only for firm matches. Not all rows give a size; the values are once, few, many and, for expanded clones, a class.

size	D	V	CDR3
-	TRBD2	TRBV10-3	AISGTSGGSNIQY
-	-	TRBV25-1	ASGAADMNTEAF
-	TRBD1	TRBV5-1	ASSLTGGNTEAF
-	-	TRBV5-4	ASSLTLGSSYEQY
few	TRBD1	TRBV2	ASSGTGMYEQY
few	-	TRBV2	ASSERAAQGEKLF
few	-	TRBV7-3	ASSQTPRDTEAF
-	TRBD2	TRBV28	ASSLAGATNEQF
-	TRBD1	TRBV5-1	ASSFGQGPYNEQF
few	-	TRBV4-3	ASSQEFWTENTGELF
-	-	TRBV5-1	ASSLDRETQY
few	-	TRBV5-4	ASRTSTDTQY
-	TRBD1	TRBV18	ASSPQTGEGQPQH
few	-	TRBV7-2	ASRLWGWGRETQY
few	TRBD1	TRBV7-9	ASSKTGGEYEQY
few	-	TRBV7-9	ASSRGLGAPYTQY
few	TRBD1	TRBV5-1	ASRNFVSGTGVSGANVLT
-	TRBD1	TRBV19	ASSLGTVRFYGYT
-	-	TRBV9	ASSVDNPGSGYT
-	TRBD1	TRBV25-1	ASIPGQGAYEQY
-	TRBD1	TRBV28	ASSLSRQGNTGELF
-	-	TRBV25-1	ASSESGAPYGQY
few	-	TRBV6-5	ASSFRPSGANVLT
-	-	TRBV30	AWSMRVRGYT
few	TRBD1	TRBV4-1	ASSQGQGAYGETQY
few	-	TRBV7-2	ASSLGGKSNQPQH
few	-	TRBV9	ASSVGQGGVDTQY
-	-	TRBV5-1	ASSWGETGSSEQY
few	TRBD2	TRBV14	ASSQDIAGGYNEQF
-	TRBD1	TRBV10-3	AISLTGDAGELF
-	TRBD1	TRBV29-1	SVYPGTASSYEQY
-	-	TRBV2	AGDGQRLSLPDTGELF
once	TRBD1	TRBV7-7	ASSLGTGYTDTQY
-	-	TRBV30	ACNRRAFPYEQY
-	-	TRBV29-1	SVLSRGGRNTQY
-	-	TRBV4-3	ASSQDGLNTEAF
few	-	TRBV28	ASRERISYNEQF
-	-	TRBV27	ASSLSTPTYNEQF
-	-	TRBV11-3	ASSLLDRGILANYGYT
few	TRBD2	TRBV5-6	ASSLFRSGVF
-	-	TRBV15	ATSRDSGGGFNYGYT
few	-	TRBV30	AGLGVSGYGYT
few	TRBD2	TRBV10-3	AIRETSGAYNEQF
-	-	TRBV27	ASSSINNQPQH
-	-	TRBV27	ASSIWGRGQDYEQY
-	-	TRBV25-1	ASSEPGGGQPQH
few	-	TRBV13	ASSLVALVNEQF
-	-	TRBV6-1	ASSEYEGGGQPQH
-	-	TRBV6-1	ASSESMKAAQY
few	-	TRBV11-2	ASSLGGVETQY
-	-	TRBV25-1	ASSEWGPNEKLF
-	TRBD2	TRBV27	ASSLTSGMAAAEQF
-	-	TRBV27	ASSLINSGQETQY
-	-	TRBV5-1	ASTGERPNTGELF
few	-	TRBV7-2	ASSPQGDSHGYT
few	-	TRBV5-1	ASSLETGRSDT
few	TRBD1	TRBV29-1	SVEIDNRGPNTEAF
-	-	TRBV12-5	AKQPLGNTEAF
few	-	TRBV2	ASSRDSPPADTQY